These 10 T cell receptor beta chains were sequenced from one sample in a study of cytomegalovirus exposure and HLA in healthy donors. TCRdb's table, derived via immunoSEQ multiplex PCR, lists solely in-frame clones and lacks some. The data show some 130,000 clones, with approximately 82% seen just once and just under 30% held by the top ten. The source material was PBMCs. These TCRs come from a man aged 25-45 years in good health and CMV-seropositive.

V usage is TRBV19 and J usage is TRBJ2-5; TRBD2 matches 13 bases. The CDR3 loop spans 17 amino acids. V trimming: 5 bases; J trimming: 2 bases; junction bases outside the gene matches: 8. Looked up from germline, CDR1 is LNHDA and CDR2 is SQIVND (reference sequence). DNA for the CDR3: TGTGCCAGTAGTCGCTCAGGGACTAGCGGGGAACAAGAGACCCAGTACTTC. As protein: CASSRSGTSGEQETQYF.

This clone appeared a single time. V gene TRBV5-1 combines with J gene TRBJ2-1; 8 bases map to TRBD1. Trimming removed 2 bases from V and 4 bases from J; junction bases left unmatched: 2. The CDR3 runs to 14 residues. Per the germline V gene, CDR1 is SGHRS and CDR2 is YFSETQ. The DNA for the CDR3 is TGCGCCAGCAGCTTCGGACAGGGATACAATGAGCAGTTCTTC. Translation gives CASSFGQGYNEQFF.

The table lists this clone with a few counts. This sequence joins TRBV10-1 and TRBJ1-5; TRBD1 might be the D (5 bases). Germline values: CDR1 WNHNN, CDR2 SYGVQD (reference sequence). CDR3 length equals 15 residues. Trimming shortened V by 2 bases and J by 8 bases, and 16 bases separated the two germline ends. The CDR3 DNA reads as TGCGCCAGCAGTGAGGGGGGACTGGGAAGGAAGCCCCAGCATTTT. Translating it yields CASSEGGLGRKPQHF.

This chain joins TRBV5-4 and TRBJ1-1, with 9 bases identical to TRBD1. V shed 4 bases, J shed 1 base, and the junction held 5 bases outside the gene matches. CDR1 is SGHNT and CDR2 is YYREEE in the germline V gene (reference sequence). The CDR3 has 15 amino acids. CDR3 sequence (DNA): TGTGCCAGCAGCGGACCGGGACAGGGGAACACTGAAGCTTTCTTT. It codes for CASSGPGQGNTEAFF. Drawing the rest from reference TRBV5-4 and TRBJ1-1, the complete variable domain is ETGVTQSPTHLIKTRGQQVTLRCSSQSGHNTVSWYQQALGQGPQFIFQYYREEENGRGNFPPRFSGLQFPNYSSELNVNALELDDSALYLCASSGPGQGNTEAFFGQGTRLTVV.

This clone occurred a few times. The V gene is TRBV11-3, the J gene TRBJ2-2; maybe TRBD1 (6 bases). Germline V CDR1 and CDR2: SGHNT, YENEEA. V gave up 5 bases and J gave up 0 bases, with 10 bases separating them. CDR3 length: 15 amino acids. The chain's CDR3 is CASSPGTSNTGELFF. The CDR3 DNA reads as TGTGCCAGCAGCCCTGGGACATCGAACACCGGGGAGCTGTTTTTT.

This chain uses TRBV5-1 with TRBJ2-5, with 11 nucleotides matching TRBD2. Per germline, CDR1 SGHRS and CDR2 YFSETQ. The CDR3 has 17 residues. The V gene end was trimmed by 2 bases and the J gene end by 5 bases; junction bases not matched to a gene: 11. CDR3 DNA: TGCGCCAGCAGCTTCACTAGCCGGACTAGCGGGCGGGAGACCCAGTACTTC. Protein sequence: CASSFTSRTSGRETQYF. Using reference TRBV5-1 and TRBJ2-5 for the parts outside the CDR3, the full variable domain is KAGVTQTPRYLIKTRGQQVTLSCSPISGHRSVSWYQQTPGQGLQFLFEYFSETQRNKGNFPGRFSGRQFSNSRSEMNVSTLELGDSALYLCASSFTSRTSGRETQYFGPGTRLLVL.

The genes are TRBV9 and TRBJ2-2, with D possibly being TRBD2 (7 bases). This CDR3 is built from 16 residues. Per the germline V gene, CDR1 is SGDLS and CDR2 is YYNGEE. The germline V and J ends were trimmed by 3 bases and 7 bases, with 19 bases remaining between them. The CDR3 loop is CASSAREGGTIGELFF. The CDR3 DNA sequence: TGTGCCAGCAGCGCCAGGGAGGGGGGAACAATCGGGGAGCTGTTTTTT.

This sequence joins TRBV11-3 and TRBJ2-2; 10 bases align to TRBD1. Germline V CDR1 and CDR2: SGHNT, YENEEA. The CDR3 covers 15 residues. With 6 bases clipped from V and 6 bases from J, the junction kept 7 bases outside the gene matches. The CDR3 coding sequence is TGTGCCAGCAGTCGGGACAGGGGCTTATCCGGGGAGCTGTTTTTT. Amino acid sequence: CASSRDRGLSGELFF.

The chain joins TRBV2 to TRBJ2-7; 10 bases map to TRBD2. Trimming at V came to 8 bases and at J to 5 bases, leaving 6 bases not matched to a gene. This CDR3 is built from 13 residues. Germline CDR1 reads SNHLY; CDR2 reads FYNNEI. CDR3 region: CASVEGLADEQYF. CDR3 in DNA: TGTGCCAGCGTAGAAGGACTAGCGGACGAGCAGTACTTC.

The genes are TRBV4-3 and TRBJ1-6; unclear D gene. This CDR3 contains 14 residues. The germline V gene encodes CDR1 LGHNA and CDR2 YSLEER. V was shortened by 1 base and J by 8 bases, with 9 bases between the two germline ends. The CDR3 protein is CASSQGRLDSPLHF. Here the CDR3 DNA reads TGCGCCAGCAGCCAAGGGAGGCTAGATTCACCCCTCCACTTT.